The 21 T cell receptor beta chains listed next were all sequenced from one sample in a study of T cell repertoires in aging, cancer and after chemotherapy. A mixed TRB-A/B primer pool amplified rearranged TRB by multiplex touch-down PCR. Each CDR3 protein gets one entry after TCRdb re-called the multiplex PCR reads with MiXCR. The table lists fewer than 3,000 distinct CDR3 sequences, 40% to 55% of them singletons, with around 40% in the top ten. Amplification of TCR beta used genomic DNA extracted from peripheral blood. Sequencing used blood. The receptor set was obtained from a human donor with a solid tumor.

This chain joins TRBV20-1 and TRBJ2-2; TRBD2 is a possible D gene (6 bases). Trimming stripped 4 bases from V and 5 bases from J, with 11 bases between. This CDR3 is 13 amino acids long. The germline gives CDR1 DFQATT, CDR2 SNEGSKA (reference sequence). The CDR3 reads CSANLGGTGELFF. The CDR3 DNA follows: TGCAGTGCTAATCTTGGGGGGACCGGGGAGCTGTTTTTT.

This clonotype has more than one count but fewer than ten. At one boundary the junction diverges from the germline segment, which might be a read error. The chain joins TRBV4-3 to TRBJ1-1; TRBD1 aligns across 7 bases. The CDR3 extends over 12 amino acids. Germline loops: CDR1 LGHNA, CDR2 YSLEER. The CDR3 region is CASSHRGTEAFF. CDR3 DNA sequence: TGTGCCAGCAGCCACAGGGGTACTGAAGCTTTCTTT.

In its sample, this clonotype was seen a few times. CDR3 nucleotides: TGTGCCAGCAGCACCTCAGGGGGCCACTACGAGCAGTACTTC. Translated: CASSTSGGHYEQYF. This chain joins TRBV6-1 and TRBJ2-7; 8 nucleotides match TRBD1. This CDR3 contains 14 residues. The V gene end was trimmed by 6 bases and the J gene end by 3 bases; junction bases not matched to a gene: 7. Germline V gene lookup returns CDR1 MNHNS and CDR2 SASEGT.

A few counts support this clonotype. This chain links TRBV6-6 with TRBJ2-2, with TRBD1 as a possible D gene (5 bases). Germline V CDR1 and CDR2: MNHNY, SVGAGI (reference sequence). V was trimmed by 4 bases and J by 2 bases, leaving 11 bases between them. This CDR3 spans 15 amino acids. The CDR3 sequence: CASSLTRANTGELFF. The DNA of the CDR3 is TGTGCCAGCAGTTTGACCAGGGCTAACACCGGGGAGCTGTTTTTT.

This clonotype was observed a handful of times. This chain uses TRBV6-1 with TRBJ2-7; a possible D gene is TRBD1 (5 bases). Trimming stripped 7 bases from V and 0 bases from J, with 10 bases between. Germline CDR1 and CDR2: MNHNS and SASEGT. This CDR3 contains 13 residues. The DNA of the CDR3 is TGTGCCAGCACTTCGGACACCTCCTACGAGCAGTACTTC. This sequence encodes CASTSDTSYEQYF.

The chain carries TRBV5-1 and TRBJ1-2, with D unclear. Trimming stripped 0 bases from V and 8 bases from J, with 11 bases between. The CDR3 consists of 13 residues. Germline V lookup: CDR1 SGHRS, CDR2 YFSETQ. The CDR3 loop reads CASSLGGPGGYTF. The CDR3 DNA reads TGCGCCAGCAGCTTGGGAGGGCCGGGCGGCTACACCTTC.

The chain recombines TRBV6-1 with TRBJ1-2; no firm D call. The CDR3 is 12 residues long. Trimming took off 2 bases at V and 13 bases at J, with 14 bases between the two ends. Germline V gives CDR1 MNHNS, CDR2 SASEGT. Here the CDR3 DNA reads TGTGCCAGCAGTGAACGGAGTCAGATCCTCACCTTC. It specifies CASSERSQILTF.

A remark on this clonotype: A single base separates this from a much larger clone, so it may be a read error. The V gene is TRBV7-9, the J gene TRBJ1-1; a weak D match, TRBD1 (6 bases). Trimming left V 7 bases short and J 1 base short, with 22 bases between. Germline CDR1 and CDR2: SEHNR and FQNEAQ (reference sequence). The CDR3 is 17 residues long. The chain's CDR3 is CASTEGGGGVANTEAFF. CDR3 nucleotide sequence: TGTGCCAGCACCGAGGGGGGGGGGGGGGTGGCGAACACTGAAGCTTTCTTT.

The sample holds a few counts of this clonotype. The chain carries TRBV7-9 and TRBJ1-2; D may be TRBD1 (5 bases). The CDR3 loop spans 15 amino acids. The germline V and J ends were trimmed by 6 bases and 3 bases, with 17 bases remaining between them. Germline-derived CDR1 and CDR2 are SEHNR and FQNEAQ (reference sequence). The CDR3 region has the DNA TGTGCCAGCAGAGGCCGCCCAGTAGGGGACTATGGCTACACCTTC. Translated, it gives CASRGRPVGDYGYTF.

This clonotype was seen a handful of times. V gene TRBV20-1 combines with J gene TRBJ1-1; the D is unclear. Trimming took 0 bases from V and 1 from J, leaving 6 bases between them. CDR3 size: 13 residues. From germline, CDR1 is DFQATT and CDR2 SNEGSKA (reference sequence). The CDR3: CSARDVGNTEAFF. CDR3 DNA sequence: TGCAGTGCTAGAGATGTGGGGAACACTGAAGCTTTCTTT.

V gene TRBV7-2 combines with J gene TRBJ2-5, with TRBD2 identical over 10 bases. The CDR3 totals 16 residues. Germline V CDR1 and CDR2: SGHTA, FQGNSA. Trimming removed 5 bases from V and 7 bases from J; junction bases left unmatched: 13. The CDR3 sequence: CASSLTPLAGSGTQYF. The CDR3 DNA reads as TGTGCCAGCAGCCTCACCCCACTAGCGGGGTCAGGGACCCAGTACTTC.

This clonotype was seen a handful of times. The chain recombines TRBV29-1 with TRBJ2-1, with 11 bases fitting TRBD2. The ends lost 7 bases at V and 5 bases at J; junction bases unmatched: 1. There are 12 residues in the CDR3. The V gene's germline CDR1 is SQVTM and CDR2 ANQGSEA. The CDR3 nucleotides read TGCAGCGCGGGACTAGCGGACAATGAGCAGTTCTTC. Protein sequence: CSAGLADNEQFF.

V is TRBV10-3 and J is TRBJ2-5; D tentatively fits TRBD1 or TRBD2 (5 bases each). Germline-derived CDR1 and CDR2 are ENHRY and SYGVKD. This CDR3 has 15 residues. Deletions cut 0 bases from V and 2 bases from J, with 10 bases between. The CDR3 DNA reads TGTGCCATCAGTGAGTCGGGGACGCCTCAAGAGACCCAGTACTTC. Translating gives CAISESGTPQETQYF.

V usage is TRBV6-5 and J usage is TRBJ1-1, with 7 bases that match TRBD1. This CDR3 is 14 amino acids long. Germline CDR1 is MNHEY and CDR2 is SVGAGI. Trimming took 6 bases from V and 4 from J; bases not matched to a gene: 8. CDR3 DNA sequence: TGTGCCAGCAGCTTAGACAGGGTCCTCACTGAAGCTTTCTTT. As protein: CASSLDRVLTEAFF.

CDR3 protein: CASTSPGQGANYGYTF. CDR3 coding DNA: TGTGCCAGCACCTCACCGGGACAGGGGGCGAACTATGGCTACACCTTC. The V and J genes are TRBV6-5 and TRBJ1-2, with 12 bases that match TRBD1. Unmatched junction bases numbered 8, after V lost 7 bases and J lost 2 bases. CDR3 size: 16 residues. The germline V gene has CDR1 MNHEY and CDR2 SVGAGI.

The chain has TRBV7-2 and TRBJ1-3, with TRBD1 matching 7 bases. The CDR3 runs to 15 residues. V lost 6 bases, J lost 0 bases, and 5 bases stayed unmatched. Germline V CDR1 and CDR2: SGHTA, FQGNSA. CDR3 loop: CASRLGGSSGNTIYF. Here the CDR3 DNA reads TGTGCCAGCAGGCTAGGGGGCAGCTCTGGAAACACCATATATTTT.

The CDR3 sequence: CASSHGLAGAGEQYF. In DNA, the CDR3 is TGCGCCAGCAGCCACGGACTAGCGGGGGCGGGGGAGCAGTACTTC. This chain joins TRBV5-1 and TRBJ2-7; 13 bases line up with TRBD2. The J segment lost 7 bases and the V segment lost 4 bases, leaving 8 bases of the junction unmatched. The V gene's germline CDR1 is SGHRS and CDR2 YFSETQ. This CDR3 is 15 amino acids long. Complete variable domain (other parts from reference TRBV5-1 and TRBJ2-7): KAGVTQTPRYLIKTRGQQVTLSCSPISGHRSVSWYQQTPGQGLQFLFEYFSETQRNKGNFPGRFSGRQFSNSRSEMNVSTLELGDSALYLCASSHGLAGAGEQYFGPGTRLTVT.

This clonotype showed up just a few times. CDR3 sequence: CAWTGGQVIMNTEAFF. DNA of the CDR3: TGTGCCTGGACCGGCGGACAGGTGATCATGAACACTGAAGCTTTCTTT. V is TRBV30 and J is TRBJ1-1; TRBD1 matches at 7 bases. J lost 0 bases, V lost 4 bases, and 11 bases had no gene match. The CDR3 spans 16 residues. Germline assignment: CDR1 GTSNPN and CDR2 SVGIG (reference sequence).

The V and J genes are TRBV7-2 and TRBJ1-1; TRBD1 aligns across 7 bases. Germline V gene sequence: CDR1 SGHTA, CDR2 FQGNSA. Trimming removed 5 bases from V and 4 bases from J; junction bases left unmatched: 1. CDR3 size: 12 residues. The CDR3 protein is CASSPGGTEAFF. The DNA of the CDR3 is TGTGCCAGCAGCCCAGGGGGCACTGAAGCTTTCTTT.

This chain joins TRBV6-1 and TRBJ2-3, with 8 bases fitting TRBD1. Per germline, CDR1 MNHNS and CDR2 SASEGT. There are 15 residues in the CDR3. The junction had 2 bases not matched to a gene; V was cut back by 1 base and J by 2 bases. CDR3 in DNA: TGTGCCAGCAGTGAAGGGACAGGGCACACAGATACGCAGTATTTT. This sequence encodes CASSEGTGHTDTQYF.

The V and J genes are TRBV30 and TRBJ1-2; D uncertain. Trimming took off 3 bases at V and 2 bases at J, with 22 bases between the two ends. The CDR3 sequence is 17 residues long. Germline values: CDR1 GTSNPN, CDR2 SVGIG (reference sequence). The CDR3 DNA is TGTGCCTGGAGGTCAGTCGATTCGATCCATTCAAACTATGGCTACACCTTC. Its translation: CAWRSVDSIHSNYGYTF. The full variable domain, with the rest looked up from reference TRBV30 and TRBJ1-2, is SQTIHQWPATLVQPVGSPLSLECTVEGTSNPNLYWYRQAAGRGLQLLFYSVGIGQISSEVPQNLSASRPQDRQFILSSKKLLLSDSGFYLCAWRSVDSIHSNYGYTFGSGTRLTVV.